This T cell receptor (beta chain) was captured in a study of identical twins. TCRdb re-derived calls from the 5' RACE reads in MiXCR, one entry per CDR3 protein. The sample carries a few hundred thousand distinct CDR3 sequences, over 11% recorded once. With 2 bases removed from V and 13 bases from J, the gap between germline ends came to 21 bases. This CDR3 is 13 amino acids long. Germline CDR1 reads GTSNPN; CDR2 reads SVGIG (reference sequence). These data also featured in a second study, about yellow fever vaccine responses in identical twins.

The sequencing sample was made of CD4+ T cells sorted from blood. The chain couples TRBV30 to TRBJ2-7; TRBD1 or TRBD2 may be the D gene (5 bases each). The sequence derives from a young woman in good health. The CDR3 protein is CAWSQYIQDWAYF. The CDR3 bases are TGTGCCTGGAGTCAATATATACAGGACTGGGCTTACTTC.